These T cell receptor beta chains were read from a single sample in a study of beta chain features in type 1 diabetes. TCRdb's copy holds only in-frame clones and misses some; the assay was immunoSEQ multiplex PCR. The sample shows about 160,000 clones, roughly 8% of them seen only once. The sequencing input was central memory CD4+ T cells from blood. These receptors came from a woman in her thirties or forties with type 1 diabetes. Each CDR3 is given with its conserved first and last residue. The order of the fields is V gene, clone size, D gene, J gene, CDR3 protein, CDR3 DNA. The D gene is left open where the match is weak. Size tells how often a clone was seen (once, few, many) or the class of an expanded clone, and some rows leave it out.

V gene: TRBV5-1; clone size: NA; D gene: TRBD1; J gene: TRBJ2-3; CDR3 protein: CASNQGQGNTDTQYF; CDR3 DNA: TGCGCCAGCAACCAGGGACAGGGAAACACAGATACGCAGTATTTT
V gene: TRBV29-1; clone size: few; D gene: TRBD2; J gene: TRBJ2-7; CDR3 protein: CSAKTGGPHEQYF; CDR3 DNA: TGCAGCGCGAAAACGGGAGGGCCCCACGAGCAGTACTTC
V gene: TRBV6-5; clone size: NA; D gene: TRBD2; J gene: TRBJ2-7; CDR3 protein: CASSLSGGQGEQYF; CDR3 DNA: TGTGCCAGCAGTCTTAGCGGGGGTCAGGGCGAGCAGTACTTC
V gene: TRBV27; clone size: few; D gene: NA; J gene: TRBJ1-2; CDR3 protein: CASSSGGGYTF; CDR3 DNA: TGTGCCAGCAGTTCCGGGGGTGGCTACACCTTC
V gene: TRBV7-3; clone size: few; D gene: NA; J gene: TRBJ1-5; CDR3 protein: CASSPGDNQPQHF; CDR3 DNA: TGTGCCAGCAGCCCGGGGGACAATCAGCCCCAGCATTTT
V gene: TRBV7-3; clone size: NA; D gene: NA; J gene: TRBJ1-1; CDR3 protein: CASKRSGNMNTEAFF; CDR3 DNA: TGTGCCAGCAAGCGGTCGGGGAACATGAACACTGAAGCTTTCTTT
V gene: TRBV6-4; clone size: NA; D gene: NA; J gene: TRBJ1-2; CDR3 protein: CASSDSSAGGYTF; CDR3 DNA: TGTGCCAGCAGTGACTCATCGGCGGGGGGCTACACCTTC
V gene: TRBV11-2; clone size: NA; D gene: TRBD2; J gene: TRBJ2-1; CDR3 protein: CASSLGLAGWGEQFF; CDR3 DNA: TGTGCCAGCAGCTTGGGACTAGCGGGATGGGGTGAGCAGTTCTTC
V gene: TRBV29-1; clone size: few; D gene: NA; J gene: TRBJ1-1; CDR3 protein: CSVDPGQKMNTEAFF; CDR3 DNA: TGCAGCGTTGATCCGGGACAAAAGATGAACACTGAAGCTTTCTTT
V gene: TRBV2; clone size: few; D gene: TRBD2; J gene: TRBJ2-3; CDR3 protein: CASSELAGASSTDTQYF; CDR3 DNA: TGTGCCAGCAGTGAACTAGCGGGGGCGTCAAGCACAGATACGCAGTATTTT
V gene: TRBV15; clone size: NA; D gene: TRBD1; J gene: TRBJ2-1; CDR3 protein: CATQTGVPYNEQFF; CDR3 DNA: TGTGCCACCCAAACAGGGGTACCCTACAATGAGCAGTTCTTC
V gene: TRBV18; clone size: few; D gene: TRBD2; J gene: TRBJ2-7; CDR3 protein: CASSPMGLAAYEQYF; CDR3 DNA: TGTGCCAGCTCACCAATGGGACTAGCGGCCTACGAGCAGTACTTC
V gene: TRBV28; clone size: NA; D gene: NA; J gene: TRBJ2-7; CDR3 protein: CASGSAEGYEQYF; CDR3 DNA: TGTGCCAGCGGGAGCGCGGAGGGCTACGAGCAGTACTTC
V gene: TRBV27; clone size: NA; D gene: TRBD1; J gene: TRBJ2-6; CDR3 protein: CASSPWDSPSGANVLTF; CDR3 DNA: TGTGCCAGCAGTCCCTGGGACAGCCCTTCTGGGGCCAACGTCCTGACTTTC
V gene: TRBV7-7; clone size: NA; D gene: TRBD2; J gene: TRBJ2-1; CDR3 protein: CASSLGTSGYNEQFF; CDR3 DNA: TGTGCTAGCAGCTTGGGGACTAGCGGCTACAATGAGCAGTTCTTC
V gene: TRBV4-3; clone size: few; D gene: NA; J gene: TRBJ1-1; CDR3 protein: CASSQDWLTEAFF; CDR3 DNA: TGCGCCAGCAGCCAAGATTGGCTTACTGAAGCTTTCTTT
V gene: TRBV15; clone size: NA; D gene: NA; J gene: TRBJ2-7; CDR3 protein: CATSRAVFYEQYF; CDR3 DNA: TGTGCCACCAGCAGAGCAGTCTTCTACGAGCAGTACTTC
V gene: TRBV5-4; clone size: NA; D gene: TRBD1; J gene: TRBJ2-5; CDR3 protein: CASSSGQGPGETQYF; CDR3 DNA: TGTGCCAGCAGCTCCGGACAGGGCCCAGGGGAGACCCAGTACTTC
V gene: TRBV9; clone size: few; D gene: NA; J gene: TRBJ2-1; CDR3 protein: CASSVDRSSYNEQFF; CDR3 DNA: TGTGCCAGCAGCGTAGATAGAAGCTCCTACAATGAGCAGTTCTTC
V gene: TRBV5-1; clone size: NA; D gene: TRBD1; J gene: TRBJ2-5; CDR3 protein: CASSGQGATGETQYF; CDR3 DNA: TGCGCCAGCAGCGGACAGGGGGCGACGGGAGAGACCCAGTACTTC
V gene: TRBV29-1; clone size: few; D gene: NA; J gene: TRBJ2-2; CDR3 protein: CSVGHPGTGELFF; CDR3 DNA: TGCAGCGTGGGACATCCGGGCACCGGGGAGCTGTTTTTT
V gene: TRBV15; clone size: NA; D gene: TRBD2; J gene: TRBJ2-1; CDR3 protein: CATSRPGTSVYNEQFF; CDR3 DNA: TGTGCCACCAGCAGACCCGGGACTAGCGTTTACAATGAGCAGTTCTTC